These 8 T cell receptor beta chains came from one sample sequenced in a study of OX40 agonist ivuxolimab in advanced cancers. Assay used: immunoSEQ multiplex PCR; TCRdb lists only in-frame clones, some missing. The data hold 57,000 or so clones, with 84% observed a single time. Sequencing used CD4+ or CD8+ T cells sorted from blood, obtained in a trial of the OX40 agonist ivuxolimab. The receptors come from an adult with an advanced solid tumor such as melanoma, head and neck, liver or kidney cancer.

The chain recombines TRBV19 with TRBJ2-2; tentative D call: TRBD1 (6 bases). Between the trimmed V and J ends, which lost 5 bases and 6 bases, there was a span of 19 bases. The length of the CDR3 is 16 residues. Germline CDR1 reads LNHDA; CDR2 reads SQIVND (reference sequence). The CDR3 sequence is CASSPQSTGFSGELFF. DNA of the CDR3: TGTGCCAGTAGTCCTCAGTCTACAGGGTTCTCCGGGGAGCTGTTTTTT.

The chain links TRBV14 to TRBJ2-1, with 9 bases matching TRBD1. CDR1 SGHDN and CDR2 FVKESK come from the germline V gene. V lost 1 base, J lost 0 bases, and 4 bases stayed unmatched. The CDR3 is made up of 17 amino acids. The CDR3 DNA reads as TGTGCCAGCAGCCAAGTTGAGACAGGGGGCTCCTACAATGAGCAGTTCTTC. Amino acid sequence: CASSQVETGGSYNEQFF.

This sequence joins TRBV14 and TRBJ2-7; TRBD2 agrees at 14 bases. Germline V gene lookup returns CDR1 SGHDN and CDR2 FVKESK. The ends lost 0 bases at V and 9 bases at J; junction bases unmatched: 7. The CDR3 covers 16 residues. This chain's CDR3 is CASSQESGTSGSAQYF. As DNA, the CDR3 is TGTGCCAGCAGCCAAGAGTCAGGGACTAGCGGGAGCGCGCAGTACTTC.

The chain has TRBV18 and TRBJ2-3, with D possibly being TRBD2 (5 bases). The V end was cut by 1 base, the J end by 4 bases, with 6 bases between. Germline V gives CDR1 KGHSH, CDR2 LQKENI. CDR3 length: 13 residues. CDR3 protein: CASSPLLADTQYF. In DNA, the CDR3 is TGTGCCAGCTCACCACTACTAGCAGATACGCAGTATTTT.

The J gene is TRBJ1-3, the V gene TRBV30; D is undetermined. This CDR3 contains 13 residues. Trimming took 1 base from V and 4 from J, leaving 8 bases between them. Germline CDR1 GTSNPN, CDR2 SVGIG (reference sequence). This CDR3 is CAWSAGEGNTIYF. In DNA form, the CDR3 reads TGTGCCTGGAGTGCTGGGGAGGGAAACACCATATATTTT.

This chain connects TRBV7-9 to TRBJ2-7; possibly TRBD1 for D (6 bases). Germline CDR1 reads SEHNR; CDR2 reads FQNEAQ (reference sequence). This CDR3 is 15 amino acids long. The germline V and J ends were trimmed by 5 bases and 6 bases, with 20 bases remaining between them. Here the CDR3 reads CASSPPGQGESEQYF. Here the CDR3 DNA reads TGTGCCAGCAGCCCTCCGGGACAAGGCGAGTCCGAGCAGTACTTC.

The rearrangement joins TRBV11-2 to TRBJ1-1; D possibly corresponds to TRBD1 (5 bases). V was cut by 0 bases and J by 5 bases, with 10 bases left in between. The CDR3 sequence is 14 residues long. The germline V gene has CDR1 SGHAT and CDR2 FQNNGV. This chain's CDR3 is CASSLEGQRTEAFF. CDR3 coding DNA: TGTGCCAGCAGCTTAGAGGGGCAGCGGACTGAAGCTTTCTTT.

CDR3 DNA sequence: TGTGCCAGTAGTATAGAGGCAAATAACACTGAAGCTTTCTTT. Protein sequence: CASSIEANNTEAFF. This chain joins TRBV19 and TRBJ1-1; D unresolved. Trimming left V 0 bases short and J 2 bases short, with 7 bases between. CDR1 is LNHDA, CDR2 SQIVND, per germline (reference sequence). This CDR3 comprises 14 residues.